This TCR beta chain came from a study of CD8 T cells in Susac syndrome. Staining for CD27 and CD45RA defined the memory subsets that guided TEMRA sorting. Reverse transcription of 0.5 to 1 ug RNA was carried out with random hexamers. TCRdb redid the calling of the immunoSEQ multiplex PCR reads with MiXCR, one entry per CDR3 protein. The sample carries some 2,000 distinct CDR3 sequences, over 65% recorded once. CDR3 size: 15 residues. Per germline, CDR1 ENHRY and CDR2 SYGVKD. V shed 0 bases and J shed 4 bases, with 10 bases lying between them. Specimen: CD8+ TEMRA cells from PBMCs. Indicated subset: FACS-sorted terminally differentiated effector memory CD8+ T cells re-expressing CD45RA (CD8+ TEMRA). The receptor comes from a human donor with Susac syndrome. The chain couples TRBV10-3 to TRBJ1-5; D ambiguous. DNA for the CDR3: TGTGCCATCAGTGAGTCGTGGGGTTTGAATCAGCCCCAGCATTTT. It specifies CAISESWGLNQPQHF.